A single sample is the source of the 10 T cell receptor beta chains below, sequenced in a study of blood T cell repertoires in COVID-19. Sequenced by immunoSEQ multiplex PCR; TCRdb stores in-frame clones only, minus some. The sample contains fewer than 300,000 clones, around 81% of which appear only once. The sample was peripheral blood. The receptors here all came from a woman in her sixties or seventies with active or convalescent COVID-19.

The chain has TRBV25-1 and TRBJ2-1, with 7 bases aligning to TRBD2. This CDR3 region has 15 residues. Per the germline V gene, CDR1 is MGHDK and CDR2 is SYGVNS. Losses at the gene ends were 6 bases for V and 1 base for J; bases not matched to a gene: 6. This chain's CDR3 is CASRAPGLSYNEQFF. The CDR3 nucleotides are TGTGCCAGCAGGGCTCCGGGACTATCCTACAATGAGCAGTTCTTC.

CDR3 in amino acids: CASSGYRGPYNEQFF. Written as DNA, the CDR3 is TGTGCCAGCAGCGGATACAGGGGACCCTACAATGAGCAGTTCTTC. The gene calls are TRBV9 and TRBJ2-1; 7 bases are a match to TRBD1. Germline V gene lookup returns CDR1 SGDLS and CDR2 YYNGEE. This CDR3 contains 15 residues. V trimming: 3 bases; J trimming: 2 bases; junction bases outside the gene matches: 5. The full variable domain, its missing parts supplied by reference TRBV9 and TRBJ2-1, is DSGVTQTPKHLITATGQRVTLRCSPRSGDLSVYWYQQSLDQGLQFLIQYYNGEERAKGNILERFSAQQFPDLHSELNLSSLELGDSALYFCASSGYRGPYNEQFFGPGTRLTVL.

This clone occurred a few times. The chain joins TRBV3-1 (or the pseudogene TRBV3-2) to TRBJ1-3, with 9 bases that match TRBD1. Germline CDR1 is LGHDT and CDR2 is YNNKEL (reference sequence). The V segment lost 1 base and the J segment 5 bases; nucleotides outside the gene matches: 6. The CDR3 covers 16 residues. CDR3 nucleotide sequence: TGTGCCAGCAGCCAAGCCCAGACAGGGGGACGAAACACCATATATTTT. It encodes CASSQAQTGGRNTIYF.

This clone was recorded once. This rearrangement joins TRBV24-1 to TRBJ2-3, with D unresolved. Trimming took 1 base from V and 6 from J, leaving 7 bases between them. CDR1 KGHDR and CDR2 SFDVKD come from the germline V gene. The CDR3 extends over 13 amino acids. CDR3 loop: CATSDFRSDTQYF. DNA of the CDR3: TGTGCCACCAGTGATTTTCGTTCGGATACGCAGTATTTT.

The chain recombines TRBV20-1 with TRBJ1-1, with D unclear. The CDR3 runs 14 residues. V lost 3 bases and J lost 1, with 12 bases in between. The germline gives CDR1 DFQATT, CDR2 SNEGSKA (reference sequence). The CDR3 reads CSASGYRWNTEAFF. The CDR3 nucleotides read TGCAGTGCTAGTGGTTACAGATGGAACACTGAAGCTTTCTTT.

The rearrangement links TRBV4-3 to TRBJ2-7; TRBD1 matches at 8 bases. Germline CDR1 reads LGHNA; CDR2 reads YSLEER. Unmatched junction bases numbered 11, after V lost 5 bases and J lost 2 bases. The CDR3 spans 16 residues. The CDR3 coding sequence is TGCGCCAGCAGCTATTCAAACAGGGGGAATACCTACGAGCAGTACTTC. Its protein is CASSYSNRGNTYEQYF.

The genes are TRBV7-2 and TRBJ2-5; a possible D gene is TRBD2 (5 bases). Germline assignment: CDR1 SGHTA and CDR2 FQGNSA. This CDR3 is 14 amino acids long. V was trimmed by 0 bases and J by 2 bases, leaving 7 bases between them. CDR3 sequence reads: CASSLAGSQETQYF. In nucleotides, the CDR3 is TGTGCCAGCAGCTTAGCAGGGAGTCAAGAGACCCAGTACTTC.

CDR3 in DNA: TGTGCCAGCAGCCAAGATCGTCAGGGGCGATCGTTTGAAGCTTTCTTT. It codes for CASSQDRQGRSFEAFF. This chain connects TRBV4-2 to TRBJ1-1, with a weak D call TRBD1 (6 bases). This CDR3 contains 16 residues. The V end was cut by 0 bases, the J end by 7 bases, with 18 bases between. CDR1 is LGHNA and CDR2 is YNFKEQ in the germline V gene.

The chain employs TRBV19 and TRBJ1-5; TRBD1 matches at 9 bases. This CDR3 region has 17 residues. Germline CDR1 reads LNHDA; CDR2 reads SQIVND (reference sequence). The ends lost 8 bases at V and 4 bases at J; junction bases unmatched: 15. CDR3 DNA: TGTGCCAGTTCCCCTAAGGGGGGACAGGGAAGGAATCAGCCCCAGCATTTT. Residues: CASSPKGGQGRNQPQHF.

The chain is built from TRBV7-8 and TRBJ1-2; 7 nucleotides match TRBD1. Germline loops: CDR1 SGHVS, CDR2 FQNEAQ. Losses at the gene ends were 4 bases for V and 1 base for J; bases not matched to a gene: 9. The CDR3 length is 16 residues. CDR3 sequence (DNA): TGTGCCAGCAGCTCCCAGGGGGACTGGGTTAACTATGGCTACACCTTC. Its translation: CASSSQGDWVNYGYTF.